This paragraph reports one TCR beta chain. The sample originates from a study of blood T cell repertoires in COVID-19. Across the study: Spain, Italy and the United States supplied samples that represented acute and convalescent COVID-19.

Sequencing was performed with immunoSEQ multiplex PCR; in TCRdb, only in-frame clones are kept and a portion is missing. The profile shows roughly 330,000 clones, 80% to 90% of them singletons. There are 18 residues in the CDR3. With 0 bases clipped from V and 6 bases from J, the junction kept 10 bases outside the gene matches. Germline CDR1 reads ENHRY; CDR2 reads SYGVKD. The sequenced material came from PBMCs or T cells enriched from blood (not recorded which). The rearrangement joins TRBV10-3 to TRBJ2-1; 11 bases line up with TRBD2. The receptor comes from a woman aged 30 to 39 who had recovered from COVID-19. CDR3 bases: TGTGCCATCAGTGAGTCAGGTCGGGCTAGCGGGGGGCGCAATGAGCAGTTCTTC. As protein: CAISESGRASGGRNEQFF.